Following are 21 T cell receptor beta chains from one sample sequenced in a study of T cell responses to AZD1222 COVID-19 vaccine. TCRdb keeps only in-frame clones here, not all; method: immunoSEQ multiplex PCR. This table has about 140,000 clones, around nine tenths appearing once. Sequencing used peripheral blood, obtained 28 days after the second AZD1222 dose. The receptor set was obtained from an adult who received the AZD1222 COVID-19 vaccine.

The gene calls are TRBV9 and TRBJ2-1; no reliable D call. CDR3 length: 15 residues. Trimming shortened V by 3 bases and J by 0 bases, and 10 bases separated the two germline ends. CDR1 and CDR2 (germline): SGDLS, YYNGEE. The CDR3 DNA follows: TGTGCCAGCAGCGCAGAGTGGAGCTCCTACAATGAGCAGTTCTTC. Amino acids: CASSAEWSSYNEQFF.

The chain couples TRBV28 to TRBJ2-7; no reliable D call. CDR1 is MDHEN and CDR2 is SYDVKM in the germline V gene. There are 14 residues in the CDR3. V dropped 6 bases and J dropped 0 bases, with 12 bases sitting between them. CDR3 sequence: CASRVGTASYEQYF. The DNA for the CDR3 is TGTGCCAGCAGGGTAGGAACAGCCTCCTACGAGCAGTACTTC.

The V gene is TRBV18, the J gene TRBJ2-2; D is undetermined. Trimming stripped 4 bases from V and 6 bases from J, with 6 bases between. This CDR3 is built from 12 residues. In germline, CDR1 is KGHSH, CDR2 LQKENI. The DNA for the CDR3 is TGTGCCAGCTCACAGGGATCCGGGGAGCTGTTTTTT. Its protein is CASSQGSGELFF.

The rearrangement uses TRBV12-5 and TRBJ2-2; 9 bases agree with TRBD1. Unmatched junction bases numbered 11, after V lost 6 bases and J lost 3 bases. This CDR3 comprises 17 residues. Germline V gene data show CDR1 as LGHNT and CDR2 as FRNRAP. This CDR3 is CASGQRVGQGHTGELFF. The CDR3 bases are TGTGCTAGTGGCCAAAGAGTGGGACAGGGTCACACCGGGGAGCTGTTTTTT.

This chain links TRBV27 with TRBJ2-2, with D maybe TRBD2 (7 bases). Trimming shortened V by 2 bases and J by 7 bases, and 26 bases separated the two germline ends. Germline V lookup: CDR1 MNHEY, CDR2 SMNVEV (reference sequence). The CDR3 has 19 residues. The DNA of the CDR3 is TGTGCCAGCAGTTTAACGGTCCCCCGGGGGGCCCTACGCGACGGGGAGCTGTTTTTT. Translation gives CASSLTVPRGALRDGELFF.

As DNA, the CDR3 is TGTGCCAGCAGGACCCCGGGGGGGGTTCAAGAGACCCAGTACTTC. Translation: CASRTPGGVQETQYF. The chain uses TRBV28 and TRBJ2-5; the match to TRBD2 covers 8 bases. V lost 6 bases, J lost 2 bases, and 8 bases stayed unmatched. In germline, CDR1 is MDHEN, CDR2 SYDVKM. CDR3 length equals 15 residues.

The J gene is TRBJ1-1, the V gene TRBV5-1; 11 bases line up with TRBD1. The length of the CDR3 is 15 residues. Germline loops: CDR1 SGHRS, CDR2 YFSETQ. The ends lost 4 bases at V and 4 bases at J; junction bases unmatched: 6. Here the CDR3 DNA reads TGCGCCAGCAGCGGTGCCGGGACAGGGGGCACTGAAGCTTTCTTT. It specifies CASSGAGTGGTEAFF.

This sequence joins TRBV6-1 and TRBJ1-4; 7 bases align to TRBD1. CDR3 length: 15 residues. Germline V gene sequence: CDR1 MNHNS, CDR2 SASEGT. The trim removed 1 base at V and 2 bases at J, leaving 1 base unmatched. The CDR3 here is CASSEVQGTNEKLFF. In DNA form, the CDR3 reads TGTGCCAGCAGTGAAGTACAGGGGACTAATGAAAAACTGTTTTTT.

This chain connects TRBV7-9 to TRBJ1-4; unclear D gene. Germline V lookup: CDR1 SEHNR, CDR2 FQNEAQ (reference sequence). The length of the CDR3 is 15 residues. Deletions cut 4 bases from V and 0 bases from J, with 9 bases between. Here the CDR3 DNA reads TGTGCCAGCAGCTATTCCACGGCAACTAATGAAAAACTGTTTTTT. Amino acids: CASSYSTATNEKLFF.

This clone has only one observation. The chain has TRBV14 and TRBJ2-2, with no clear D. Germline V gene lookup returns CDR1 SGHDN and CDR2 FVKESK. Between the trimmed V and J ends, which lost 4 bases and 3 bases, there was a span of 12 bases. The CDR3 spans 15 residues. The CDR3 here is CASSPLDGYTGELFF. The CDR3 DNA reads TGTGCCAGCAGCCCATTGGACGGGTACACCGGGGAGCTGTTTTTT. Looking up the rest from reference TRBV14 and TRBJ2-2 gives the full variable domain: EAGVTQFPSHSVIEKGQTVTLRCDPISGHDNLYWYRRVMGKEIKFLLHFVKESKQDESGMPNNRFLAERTGGTYSTLKVQPAELEDSGVYFCASSPLDGYTGELFFGEGSRLTVL.

The chain combines TRBV6-5 with TRBJ2-1; no firm D call. V was shortened by 6 bases and J by 5 bases, with 5 bases between the two germline ends. Per germline, CDR1 MNHEY and CDR2 SVGAGI. This CDR3 region has 11 residues. The CDR3 spells CASSFNNEQFF. The CDR3 nucleotides are TGTGCCAGCAGCTTCAACAATGAGCAGTTCTTC.

This chain connects TRBV6-2 or TRBV6-3 to TRBJ2-3, with D possibly called TRBD1 or TRBD2 (6 bases each). The length of the CDR3 is 14 residues. Per the germline V gene, CDR1 is MNHEY and CDR2 is SVGEGT. Trimming left V 5 bases short and J 2 bases short, with 11 bases between. The CDR3 sequence: CASSTGTDTDTQYF. The CDR3 nucleotides read TGTGCCAGCAGTACAGGGACTGACACAGATACGCAGTATTTT.

The rearrangement joins TRBV2 to TRBJ1-1; D is uncertain. This CDR3 comprises 11 residues. Per germline, CDR1 SNHLY and CDR2 FYNNEI. V lost 4 bases to trimming and J lost 6 bases, with 6 bases between them. CDR3 in DNA: TGTGCCAGCAGTGGAACTGCTGAAGCTTTCTTT. Translation: CASSGTAEAFF.

J is TRBJ2-2 and V is TRBV5-1; 8 bases match TRBD2. The germline V gene has CDR1 SGHRS and CDR2 YFSETQ. The CDR3 consists of 16 residues. Germline trimming cut 4 bases from V and 4 bases from J; bases unmatched to any gene: 9. For the CDR3, the DNA is TGCGCCAGCAGCCCCGGACTAGCTCGTGGCACCGGGGAGCTGTTTTTT. Its protein is CASSPGLARGTGELFF.

This sequence joins TRBV2 and TRBJ1-5; 7 positions agree with TRBD1. Germline V gene data show CDR1 as SNHLY and CDR2 as FYNNEI. With V trimmed by 6 bases and J by 2 bases, 10 bases remained unmatched. The CDR3 length is 16 residues. The CDR3 DNA reads as TGTGCCAGCAGCGCAATGCAGGGGACAGGCAATCAGCCCCAGCATTTT. The encoded protein is CASSAMQGTGNQPQHF.

A single count supports this clone. The gene calls are TRBV5-6 and TRBJ2-1, with unresolved D. This CDR3 is 15 amino acids long. With 5 bases removed from V and 3 bases from J, the gap between germline ends came to 15 bases. Germline V gives CDR1 SGHDT, CDR2 YYEEEE. The chain's CDR3 is CASSNGPEGYNEQFF. In DNA, the CDR3 is TGTGCCAGCAGTAATGGCCCGGAAGGCTACAATGAGCAGTTCTTC.

The chain employs TRBV10-3 and TRBJ2-2; 12 bases fit TRBD2. CDR1 and CDR2 (germline): ENHRY, SYGVKD. The CDR3 sequence is 16 residues long. V gave up 10 bases and J gave up 3 bases; unmatched junction bases: 9. The DNA of the CDR3 is TGTGCCACCTCCGGCCCTAGCGGGAGGGACACCGGGGAGCTGTTTTTT. This codes for CATSGPSGRDTGELFF.

The CDR3 spells CASSQVTSGGASGELFF. The CDR3 DNA follows: TGTGCCAGCAGCCAAGTAACTAGCGGGGGGGCGAGCGGGGAGCTGTTTTTT. The chain recombines TRBV3-1 (or the pseudogene TRBV3-2) with TRBJ2-2; 13 bases line up with TRBD2. This CDR3 spans 17 amino acids. J lost 7 bases, V lost 1 base, and 6 bases had no gene match. Per germline, CDR1 LGHDT and CDR2 YNNKEL (reference sequence).

In this sample, this clone turned up a few times. V gene TRBV10-3 combines with J gene TRBJ2-1, with 7 positions matching TRBD2. This CDR3 has 15 residues. CDR1 is ENHRY and CDR2 is SYGVKD in the germline V gene. Trimming removed 10 bases from V and 9 bases from J; junction bases left unmatched: 18. CDR3 region: CATTPFSGMSTEQFF. The CDR3 nucleotides are TGTGCCACCACTCCCTTCAGCGGGATGTCCACTGAGCAGTTCTTC.

This sequence joins TRBV7-2 and TRBJ2-1; D may be TRBD1 (5 bases). This CDR3 comprises 16 residues. Germline V gene lookup returns CDR1 SGHTA and CDR2 FQGNSA. The V gene lost 2 bases and the J gene lost 7 bases, with 18 bases spanning the gap. In nucleotides, the CDR3 is TGTGCCAGCAGCTTAAAAGGAAGGGGCCTGGGAAATGAGCAGTTCTTC. Amino acids: CASSLKGRGLGNEQFF.

The V and J genes are TRBV6-2 or TRBV6-3 and TRBJ1-5; D is unclear. Germline V lookup: CDR1 MNHEY, CDR2 SVGEGT. V dropped 4 bases and J dropped 3 bases, with 10 bases sitting between them. The CDR3 totals 14 residues. The CDR3 region has the DNA TGTGCCAGCAGTTCCCCAGGCTTCAATCAGCCCCAGCATTTT. Residues: CASSSPGFNQPQHF.